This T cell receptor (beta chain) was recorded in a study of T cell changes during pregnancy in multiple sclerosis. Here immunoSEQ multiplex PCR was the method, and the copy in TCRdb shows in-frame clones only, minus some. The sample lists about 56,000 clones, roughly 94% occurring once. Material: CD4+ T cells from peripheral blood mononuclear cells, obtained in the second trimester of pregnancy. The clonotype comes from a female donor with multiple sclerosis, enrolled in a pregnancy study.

The CDR3 loop reads CASSFDRASTDTQYF. The CDR3 coding sequence is TGTGCCAGCAGCTTTGACAGAGCTAGCACAGATACGCAGTATTTT. J is TRBJ2-3 and V is TRBV5-5; tentative D call: TRBD1 (5 bases). CDR3 length: 15 amino acids. Germline V gene lookup returns CDR1 SGHKS and CDR2 YYEKEE (reference sequence). V was cut by 2 bases and J by 0 bases, with 10 bases left in between.